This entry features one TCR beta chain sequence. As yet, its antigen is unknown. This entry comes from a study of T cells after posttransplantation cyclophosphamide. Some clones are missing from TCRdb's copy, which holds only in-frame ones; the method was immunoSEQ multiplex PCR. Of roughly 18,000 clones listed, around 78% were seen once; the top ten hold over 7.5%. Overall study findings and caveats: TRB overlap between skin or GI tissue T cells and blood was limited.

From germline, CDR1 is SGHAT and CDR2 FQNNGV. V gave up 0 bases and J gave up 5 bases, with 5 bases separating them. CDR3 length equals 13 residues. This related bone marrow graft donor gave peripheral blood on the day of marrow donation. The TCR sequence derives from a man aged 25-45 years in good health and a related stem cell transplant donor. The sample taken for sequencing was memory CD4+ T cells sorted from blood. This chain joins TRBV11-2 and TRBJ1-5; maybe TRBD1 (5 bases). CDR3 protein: CASSLEGDQPQHF. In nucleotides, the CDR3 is TGTGCCAGCAGCTTAGAAGGGGATCAGCCCCAGCATTTT.